The source of this TCR beta chain is a study of T cell responses to AZD1222 COVID-19 vaccine. Sequencing used immunoSEQ multiplex PCR; TCRdb keeps in-frame clones, though not all of them. The sample has roughly 120,000 clones, around 90% seen once. The CDR3 extends over 13 amino acids. Germline CDR1 is SGHTA and CDR2 is FQGNSA. V was clipped by 5 bases and J by 5 bases, with 10 bases between them. The rearrangement joins TRBV7-2 to TRBJ2-1; perhaps TRBD2 as D (6 bases). Sequenced material: peripheral blood, taken 28 days after the second AZD1222 dose. The origin of this receptor is an adult who received the AZD1222 COVID-19 vaccine. This chain's CDR3 is CASSAGGNNEQFF. The CDR3 coding sequence is TGTGCCAGCAGCGCCGGCGGGAACAATGAGCAGTTCTTC. The full variable domain, completed using reference TRBV7-2 and TRBJ2-1, is GAGVSQSPSNKVTEKGKDVELRCDPISGHTALYWYRQSLGQGLEFLIYFQGNSAPDKSGLPSDRFSAERTGGSVSTLTIQRTQQEDSAVYLCASSAGGNNEQFFGPGTRLTVL.